The clone carrying this TCR beta chain appeared a single time. This may arise from a read error, as a much more abundant clone is one base away. Germline loops: CDR1 SQVTM, CDR2 ANQGSEA. The CDR3 contains 13 residues. RNA transcripts yielded amplified TCR beta CDR3 regions. A first-round RT-PCR of the TCR CDR3 used the HTBI primer set. TCRdb ran MiXCR on the multiplex PCR reads and lists one entry per CDR3 protein. The table includes hundreds of thousands of distinct CDR3 sequences, about two fifths detected once. The data are from a study of T cells in Graves' hyperthyroidism and ophthalmopathy. The sample consisted of blood. This chain uses TRBV29-1 with TRBJ1-3; D is possibly TRBD1 (5 bases). The sequence was obtained from a man younger than 30 with Graves' hyperthyroidism. CDR3 nucleotides: TGCAGCGTTGAAACAGGACAAGGAAACATCATATATTTT. Its translation is CSVETGQGNIIYF.